This T cell receptor (beta chain) was recovered during a study of a mutant IDH1 vaccine in newly diagnosed glioma. Study-level information: Sex among treated patients split roughly 62% male, around 40% female; mean age was approximately 41 years. Study-level results: Among top peripheral T cell clonotypes, changes seemed unrelated to pseudoprogression.

TCRdb keeps only in-frame clones here, not all; method: immunoSEQ multiplex PCR. The repertoire consists of fewer than 60,000 clones, with about two thirds occurring once and the leading ten covering about 4.8%. Regarding time point: week 47, end of study. Doses comprised 300 ug of mutant IDH1 20-mer peptide each, plus topical imiquimod. About this clone: The antigen remains unidentified.

Germline CDR1 reads SGHNT; CDR2 reads YYREEE (reference sequence). The CDR3 totals 14 residues. V was clipped by 5 bases and J by 8 bases; unmatched bases: 8. This sequence joins TRBV5-4 and TRBJ2-1; TRBD1 matches at 9 bases. The sequenced sample was peripheral blood mononuclear cells (PBMCs), obtained from a glioma patient whose treatment included an IDH1 peptide vaccine. This clonotype originated in a man in his forties with glioma. Some clones in this sample may be carry-over from other donors' samples. Here the CDR3 reads CASRLGQGRHEQFF. The CDR3 DNA is TGTGCCAGCAGACTGGGACAGGGAAGACATGAGCAGTTCTTC.